The rows below give T cell receptor beta chains drawn from one sample of a study of PD-L1 blockade in urothelial cancer. Sequencing used immunoSEQ multiplex PCR; TCRdb keeps in-frame clones, though not all of them. The repertoire has tens of thousands of clones, 84% of them found once; the top ten carry around 1.9%. Material: PBMCs, obtained around atezolizumab (anti-PD-L1) treatment. The receptors were sampled from a man aged 55 to 70 with urothelial cancer. Both conserved end residues are part of each CDR3. D genes are given only for firm matches. Rows may omit the clone size; those that give it use once, few, many or a size class.

clone_size: once; j_call: TRBJ2-7; d_call: TRBD1; v_call: TRBV5-1; cdr3_aa: CASSSGQTTTYEQYF; cdr3_nt: TGCGCCAGCAGCTCGGGACAGACCACAACCTACGAGCAGTACTTC
clone_size: -; j_call: TRBJ2-7; d_call: -; v_call: TRBV6-6; cdr3_aa: CASSLRDTSYEQYF; cdr3_nt: TGTGCCAGCAGCCTCCGGGACACAAGCTACGAGCAGTACTTC
clone_size: -; j_call: TRBJ2-2; d_call: -; v_call: TRBV19; cdr3_aa: CASNGRDFKGTGELFF; cdr3_nt: TGTGCCAGTAATGGTAGGGACTTTAAGGGGACCGGGGAGCTGTTTTTT
clone_size: -; j_call: TRBJ1-5; d_call: TRBD1; v_call: TRBV27; cdr3_aa: CASSSQGQGSRSWHF; cdr3_nt: TGTGCCAGCAGTTCCCAAGGACAGGGTTCTAGGTCTTGGCATTTT
clone_size: -; j_call: TRBJ2-7; d_call: TRBD2; v_call: TRBV6-5; cdr3_aa: CASKNSVAGAYEQYF; cdr3_nt: TGTGCCAGCAAGAACTCCGTAGCGGGCGCCTACGAGCAGTACTTC
clone_size: -; j_call: TRBJ1-2; d_call: -; v_call: TRBV10-1; cdr3_aa: CASSESRDYGYTF; cdr3_nt: TGCGCCAGCAGTGAGTCCCGGGACTATGGCTACACCTTC
clone_size: -; j_call: TRBJ2-5; d_call: TRBD2; v_call: TRBV7-9; cdr3_aa: CASSRLAGGQETQYF; cdr3_nt: TGTGCCAGCAGCCGACTAGCGGGGGGTCAAGAGACCCAGTACTTC
clone_size: -; j_call: TRBJ2-3; d_call: -; v_call: TRBV7-9; cdr3_aa: CAIRFSGYTDTQYF; cdr3_nt: TGTGCCATCCGGTTCAGCGGTTACACAGATACGCAGTATTTT
clone_size: -; j_call: TRBJ1-5; d_call: TRBD1; v_call: TRBV6-5; cdr3_aa: CASRGQGGGWHF; cdr3_nt: TGTGCCAGCAGGGGACAGGGGGGAGGGTGGCATTTT
clone_size: -; j_call: TRBJ1-6; d_call: TRBD1; v_call: TRBV2; cdr3_aa: CASSGPDRGNSPLHF; cdr3_nt: TGTGCCAGCAGCGGCCCGGACAGGGGGAATTCACCCCTCCACTTT
clone_size: -; j_call: TRBJ2-7; d_call: TRBD1; v_call: TRBV29-1; cdr3_aa: CSVWTGGIYEQYF; cdr3_nt: TGCAGCGTTTGGACAGGGGGCATCTACGAGCAGTACTTC
clone_size: -; j_call: TRBJ2-5; d_call: TRBD2; v_call: TRBV7-9; cdr3_aa: CASSSQRGDNQETQYF; cdr3_nt: TGTGCCAGCAGCTCGCAGCGGGGGGACAACCAAGAGACCCAGTACTTC
clone_size: -; j_call: TRBJ1-2; d_call: TRBD1; v_call: TRBV5-1; cdr3_aa: CASSSGTGEGYTF; cdr3_nt: TGCGCCAGCAGCTCAGGGACAGGGGAGGGCTACACCTTC
clone_size: once; j_call: TRBJ2-1; d_call: TRBD1; v_call: TRBV7-2; cdr3_aa: CASSPQRGGASAEQFF; cdr3_nt: TGTGCCAGCAGCCCCCAGCGAGGGGGCGCATCGGCTGAGCAGTTCTTC
clone_size: -; j_call: TRBJ2-5; d_call: TRBD1; v_call: TRBV15; cdr3_aa: CATSRDSQGLETQYF; cdr3_nt: TGTGCCACCAGCAGAGATTCACAGGGGCTAGAGACCCAGTACTTC
clone_size: -; j_call: TRBJ1-4; d_call: -; v_call: TRBV18; cdr3_aa: CASSPNREKLFF; cdr3_nt: TGTGCCAGCTCACCAAACAGGGAAAAACTGTTTTTT
clone_size: -; j_call: TRBJ2-5; d_call: TRBD2; v_call: TRBV7-2; cdr3_aa: CASSLAGGTQETQYF; cdr3_nt: TGTGCCAGCAGTTTAGCGGGAGGAACGCAAGAGACCCAGTACTTC
clone_size: once; j_call: TRBJ2-7; d_call: TRBD1; v_call: TRBV6-4; cdr3_aa: CASSDLTGQSYEQYF; cdr3_nt: TGTGCCAGCAGTGACCTAACGGGACAGTCCTACGAGCAGTACTTC
clone_size: -; j_call: TRBJ2-5; d_call: -; v_call: TRBV2; cdr3_aa: CASSDLSQETQYF; cdr3_nt: TGTGCCAGCAGTGACCTGTCTCAAGAGACCCAGTACTTC
clone_size: few; j_call: TRBJ1-1; d_call: -; v_call: TRBV7-6; cdr3_aa: CASSIADRANPEAFF; cdr3_nt: TGTGCCAGCAGCATAGCCGACAGAGCTAACCCTGAAGCTTTCTTT
clone_size: -; j_call: TRBJ2-5; d_call: -; v_call: TRBV5-1; cdr3_aa: CASSPGNQETQYF; cdr3_nt: TGCGCCAGCAGCCCAGGGAATCAAGAGACCCAGTACTTC
clone_size: -; j_call: TRBJ2-1; d_call: -; v_call: TRBV19; cdr3_aa: CASGTLWGVNNEQFF; cdr3_nt: TGTGCCAGTGGTACCCTCTGGGGAGTGAACAATGAGCAGTTCTTC
clone_size: -; j_call: TRBJ2-7; d_call: -; v_call: TRBV19; cdr3_aa: CASSVDDNYEQYF; cdr3_nt: TGTGCCAGTAGTGTAGACGACAACTACGAGCAGTACTTC
clone_size: -; j_call: TRBJ2-1; d_call: TRBD1; v_call: TRBV6-4; cdr3_aa: CASARDRNNEQFF; cdr3_nt: TGTGCCAGCGCCCGGGACAGGAACAATGAGCAGTTCTTC
clone_size: -; j_call: TRBJ2-3; d_call: TRBD2; v_call: TRBV9; cdr3_aa: CASSPRGMAGVTDTQYF; cdr3_nt: TGTGCCAGCAGCCCCCGAGGGATGGCGGGGGTCACAGATACGCAGTATTTT
clone_size: -; j_call: TRBJ2-5; d_call: TRBD1; v_call: TRBV11-2; cdr3_aa: CASSSSTGRETQYF; cdr3_nt: TGTGCCAGCAGCTCATCGACAGGGCGAGAGACCCAGTACTTC
clone_size: -; j_call: TRBJ2-5; d_call: -; v_call: TRBV28; cdr3_aa: CASSSRGETQYF; cdr3_nt: TGTGCCAGCAGTTCGAGGGGGGAGACCCAGTACTTC
clone_size: -; j_call: TRBJ2-1; d_call: TRBD1; v_call: TRBV11-3; cdr3_aa: CASSKQGQGGDNEQFF; cdr3_nt: TGTGCCAGCAGTAAACAGGGACAGGGCGGAGACAATGAGCAGTTCTTC
clone_size: -; j_call: TRBJ2-7; d_call: TRBD1; v_call: TRBV5-4; cdr3_aa: CASRSDRAYEQYF; cdr3_nt: TGTGCCAGCAGGTCCGACAGGGCCTACGAGCAGTACTTC
clone_size: -; j_call: TRBJ1-4; d_call: -; v_call: TRBV5-1; cdr3_aa: CASSLTATNEKLFF; cdr3_nt: TGCGCCAGCAGCTTGACGGCAACTAATGAAAAACTGTTTTTT
clone_size: -; j_call: TRBJ2-1; d_call: TRBD2; v_call: TRBV7-2; cdr3_aa: CASSLGPGLAGETQFF; cdr3_nt: TGTGCCAGCAGCTTAGGTCCGGGACTAGCGGGAGAGACGCAGTTCTTC
clone_size: few; j_call: TRBJ1-2; d_call: -; v_call: TRBV15; cdr3_aa: CATSRDGPGDRRYTF; cdr3_nt: TGTGCCACCAGCAGAGACGGGCCGGGGGATAGGCGCTACACCTTC
clone_size: once; j_call: TRBJ2-1; d_call: TRBD2; v_call: TRBV29-1; cdr3_aa: CSVETGGYNEQFF; cdr3_nt: TGCAGCGTTGAGACGGGGGGGTACAATGAGCAGTTCTTC
clone_size: -; j_call: TRBJ2-7; d_call: TRBD2; v_call: TRBV5-5; cdr3_aa: CASSFGSGGEQYF; cdr3_nt: TGTGCCAGCAGCTTTGGCTCGGGGGGCGAGCAGTACTTC
clone_size: -; j_call: TRBJ2-5; d_call: TRBD2; v_call: TRBV29-1; cdr3_aa: CSVLSLADQETQYF; cdr3_nt: TGCAGCGTCCTATCTCTAGCGGATCAAGAGACCCAGTACTTC
clone_size: once; j_call: TRBJ2-7; d_call: -; v_call: TRBV6-1; cdr3_aa: CASSQQAGGGYEQYF; cdr3_nt: TGTGCCAGCAGCCAACAGGCAGGGGGAGGCTACGAGCAGTACTTC
clone_size: -; j_call: TRBJ2-5; d_call: TRBD2; v_call: TRBV5-1; cdr3_aa: CASSSGLAGGPSRETQYF; cdr3_nt: TGCGCCAGCAGCTCGGGACTAGCGGGAGGGCCAAGTAGAGAGACCCAGTACTTC
clone_size: -; j_call: TRBJ2-7; d_call: TRBD1; v_call: TRBV5-1; cdr3_aa: CASSSGQFFTYEQYF; cdr3_nt: TGCGCCAGCAGCTCGGGACAGTTTTTCACCTACGAGCAGTACTTC
clone_size: -; j_call: TRBJ2-1; d_call: TRBD2; v_call: TRBV5-1; cdr3_aa: CASSKGLAGTHNEQFF; cdr3_nt: TGCGCCAGCAGCAAGGGACTAGCGGGGACCCACAATGAGCAGTTCTTC
clone_size: few; j_call: TRBJ1-2; d_call: -; v_call: TRBV2; cdr3_aa: CASSGSLRARLYGYTF; cdr3_nt: TGTGCCAGCAGTGGATCTCTCAGGGCGCGTCTCTATGGCTACACCTTC
clone_size: -; j_call: TRBJ1-3; d_call: -; v_call: TRBV18; cdr3_aa: CASSPRETYSGNTIYF; cdr3_nt: TGTGCCAGCTCACCACGCGAAACCTACTCTGGAAACACCATATATTTT
clone_size: -; j_call: TRBJ2-6; d_call: -; v_call: TRBV18; cdr3_aa: CASSPGGSNVLTF; cdr3_nt: TGTGCCAGCTCACCAGGGGGGTCCAACGTCCTGACTTTC
clone_size: -; j_call: TRBJ1-5; d_call: -; v_call: TRBV28; cdr3_aa: CASRTYRVATQPQHF; cdr3_nt: TGTGCCAGCAGAACTTACAGGGTAGCAACTCAGCCCCAGCATTTT
clone_size: few; j_call: TRBJ1-5; d_call: -; v_call: TRBV4-1; cdr3_aa: CASSQVSGGNQPQHF; cdr3_nt: TGCGCCAGCAGCCAAGTATCGGGAGGGAATCAGCCCCAGCATTTT
clone_size: -; j_call: TRBJ2-2; d_call: TRBD1; v_call: TRBV6-5; cdr3_aa: CASRIGGADTGELFF; cdr3_nt: TGTGCCAGCAGGATAGGGGGCGCGGACACCGGGGAGCTGTTTTTT
clone_size: -; j_call: TRBJ2-7; d_call: -; v_call: TRBV11-1; cdr3_aa: CASLGGGTYEQYF; cdr3_nt: TGTGCCAGCTTAGGAGGAGGGACCTACGAGCAGTACTTC
clone_size: -; j_call: TRBJ2-1; d_call: -; v_call: TRBV18; cdr3_aa: CASSALLGGSWNEQFF; cdr3_nt: TGTGCCAGCTCAGCCCTATTAGGGGGATCTTGGAATGAGCAGTTCTTC
clone_size: -; j_call: TRBJ1-2; d_call: -; v_call: TRBV10-1; cdr3_aa: CASSTGTANYGYTF; cdr3_nt: TGCGCCAGCAGTACAGGGACGGCTAACTATGGCTACACCTTC
clone_size: -; j_call: TRBJ2-2; d_call: -; v_call: TRBV6-5; cdr3_aa: CASRTGSANTGELFF; cdr3_nt: TGTGCCAGCAGAACCGGGTCAGCGAACACCGGGGAGCTGTTTTTT
clone_size: -; j_call: TRBJ2-7; d_call: -; v_call: TRBV5-4; cdr3_aa: CASSLNSNRESQQYF; cdr3_nt: TGTGCCAGCAGCTTGAATTCTAACAGGGAATCTCAGCAGTACTTC
clone_size: few; j_call: TRBJ1-2; d_call: TRBD1; v_call: TRBV23-1; cdr3_aa: CASRDGDRDEDAYGYTF; cdr3_nt: TGCGCCAGCAGGGATGGGGACAGGGACGAAGATGCCTATGGCTACACCTTC
clone_size: -; j_call: TRBJ2-5; d_call: TRBD1; v_call: TRBV19; cdr3_aa: CASSPRTGAEQETQYF; cdr3_nt: TGTGCCAGTAGTCCCCGCACAGGGGCCGAACAAGAGACCCAGTACTTC
clone_size: -; j_call: TRBJ2-1; d_call: TRBD2; v_call: TRBV25-1; cdr3_aa: CASSDGGSNEQFF; cdr3_nt: TGTGCCAGCAGTGACGGGGGGAGCAATGAGCAGTTCTTC